What follows are 24 T cell receptor beta chains derived from one specimen sequenced in a study of blood T cell repertoires in COVID-19. Using immunoSEQ multiplex PCR, the repertoire was profiled, and TCRdb retains in-frame clones only, with some absent. Of approximately 390,000 clones in the sample, around 90% were seen once. The sequenced material came from peripheral blood. The source of these receptors is a young man with active or convalescent COVID-19.

This sequence joins TRBV14 and TRBJ2-5; 7 nucleotides line up with TRBD1. Germline assignment: CDR1 SGHDN and CDR2 FVKESK. After removal of 6 bases from V and 2 bases from J, the junction contained 6 bases not matched to a gene. The CDR3 has 14 residues. CDR3 in DNA: TGTGCCAGCAGGTTTACAGGGGCACAAGAGACCCAGTACTTC. It is translated as CASRFTGAQETQYF.

This clone came up once. The rearrangement joins TRBV19 to TRBJ2-7; maybe TRBD1 (5 bases). The CDR3 is made up of 14 amino acids. The V gene's germline CDR1 is LNHDA and CDR2 SQIVND (reference sequence). The V end lost 4 bases, the J end lost 6 bases, and 16 bases lay between the germline ends. The CDR3 sequence is CASSRDSARGEQYF. CDR3 coding DNA: TGTGCCAGTAGTAGAGACAGCGCCCGCGGCGAGCAGTACTTC.

CDR3 nucleotides: TGCGCCAGCAGCTCCGGGACAGGATCCTACGAGCAGTACTTC. Its protein product is CASSSGTGSYEQYF. The chain joins TRBV4-3 to TRBJ2-7, with 8 bases aligning to TRBD1. Germline V gene data show CDR1 as LGHNA and CDR2 as YSLEER. The CDR3 runs to 14 residues. The V gene end was trimmed by 5 bases and the J gene end by 1 base; junction bases not matched to a gene: 4.

V gene TRBV11-3 combines with J gene TRBJ1-1, with D perhaps matching TRBD1 (5 bases). This CDR3 contains 13 residues. V was shortened by 6 bases and J by 3 bases, with 11 bases between the two germline ends. CDR1 and CDR2 from the germline V gene are SGHNT and YENEEA. DNA of the CDR3: TGTGCCAGCAGTATCAGGGTCGACACTGAAGCTTTCTTT. Amino acids: CASSIRVDTEAFF.

The rearrangement links TRBV11-1 to TRBJ2-1; no definite D call. The germline V and J ends were trimmed by 8 bases and 3 bases, with 17 bases remaining between them. The CDR3 spans 15 residues. Germline V gives CDR1 SGHAT, CDR2 FQDESV (reference sequence). DNA of the CDR3: TGTGCCAGCTCAGCGCGCGTAGCCCTCTACAATGAGCAGTTCTTC. Its protein is CASSARVALYNEQFF.

CDR3 region: CSVLQGTNEQYF. The DNA for the CDR3 is TGCAGCGTCCTACAGGGGACAAACGAGCAGTACTTC. The gene calls are TRBV29-1 and TRBJ2-7; 7 nucleotides line up with TRBD1. Germline values: CDR1 SQVTM, CDR2 ANQGSEA. V dropped 6 bases and J dropped 5; count of bases not matched to a gene: 7. The CDR3 runs 12 residues.

The V gene is TRBV6-1, the J gene TRBJ1-4, with TRBD1 matching 9 bases. V lost 1 base and J lost 4; bases outside the gene matches: 4. CDR1 MNHNS and CDR2 SASEGT come from the germline V gene. CDR3 length: 16 residues. The CDR3, as DNA: TGTGCCAGCAGTGAAGGGGGGACAGGGCTTAATGAAAAACTGTTTTTT. Translation gives CASSEGGTGLNEKLFF.

This clone was observed a handful of times. The chain uses TRBV5-1 and TRBJ2-1, with TRBD2 identical over 12 bases. The CDR3 totals 15 residues. Per germline, CDR1 SGHRS and CDR2 YFSETQ. With V trimmed by 4 bases and J by 10 bases, 9 bases remained unmatched. Here the CDR3 reads CASSPRLAGDREQFF. In DNA, the CDR3 is TGCGCCAGCAGCCCCCGACTAGCGGGAGATCGGGAGCAGTTCTTC.

The rearrangement uses TRBV29-1 and TRBJ2-1; D is uncertain. V shed 5 bases and J shed 4 bases, with 6 bases lying between them. The CDR3 loop spans 11 amino acids. The germline gives CDR1 SQVTM, CDR2 ANQGSEA. As DNA, the CDR3 is TGCAGCGTTCGTACTTACAATGAGCAGTTCTTC. This sequence encodes CSVRTYNEQFF.

The V and J genes are TRBV27 and TRBJ2-3, with D perhaps TRBD2 (5 bases). Germline V gene data show CDR1 as MNHEY and CDR2 as SMNVEV (reference sequence). Deletions cut 2 bases from V and 6 bases from J, with 15 bases between. This CDR3 region has 15 residues. The CDR3, as DNA: TGTGCCAGCAGTTTAGTAGTGGGAGCGAAGGATACGCAGTATTTT. It codes for CASSLVVGAKDTQYF.

This sequence joins TRBV5-1 and TRBJ2-2; D is unresolved. This CDR3 comprises 16 residues. Germline V gene sequence: CDR1 SGHRS, CDR2 YFSETQ. Trimming shortened V by 0 bases and J by 4 bases, and 13 bases separated the two germline ends. This CDR3 reads CASSLVLSSSTGELFF. DNA of the CDR3: TGCGCCAGCAGCTTGGTGCTCTCGAGCTCCACCGGGGAGCTGTTTTTT.

The J gene is TRBJ1-5, the V gene TRBV19, with D perhaps matching TRBD1 (5 bases). CDR1 and CDR2 (germline): LNHDA, SQIVND (reference sequence). V shed 5 bases and J shed 4 bases, with 15 bases lying between them. This CDR3 has 15 residues. The CDR3 here is CASSVRDLRNQPQHF. CDR3 coding DNA: TGTGCCAGTAGTGTCCGGGACTTACGAAATCAGCCCCAGCATTTT.

The rearrangement links TRBV28 to TRBJ2-3, with a tentative D call TRBD2 (5 bases). The length of the CDR3 is 16 residues. Germline assignment: CDR1 MDHEN and CDR2 SYDVKM. Trimming removed 1 base from V and 4 bases from J, with 15 bases in between. The CDR3 here is CASSLSLAGWPDTQYF. DNA for the CDR3: TGTGCCAGCAGTTTATCGCTAGCTGGGTGGCCAGATACGCAGTATTTT.

This clone was seen more than once but under ten times. The chain combines TRBV7-9 with TRBJ1-4; TRBD1 agrees at 9 bases. This CDR3 comprises 15 residues. V lost 5 bases, J lost 6 bases, and 7 bases stayed unmatched. Germline values: CDR1 SEHNR, CDR2 FQNEAQ (reference sequence). In nucleotides, the CDR3 is TGTGCCAGCAGCCTTTCCCGGACAGGGGATGAAAAACTGTTTTTT. This gives the protein CASSLSRTGDEKLFF.

The chain is built from TRBV28 and TRBJ1-2, with D possibly TRBD1 on 5 matching bases. V lost 4 bases to trimming and J lost 6 bases, with 15 bases between them. Germline V gene data show CDR1 as MDHEN and CDR2 as SYDVKM. The CDR3 totals 14 residues. The CDR3 bases are TGTGCCAGCAGTTCCGCGGCAGGGTTCGATGGCTACACCTTC. This translates into CASSSAAGFDGYTF.

The chain has TRBV20-1 and TRBJ2-1; D gene unclear. Between the trimmed V and J ends, which lost 7 bases and 6 bases, there was a span of 7 bases. The germline CDR1 and CDR2 sequences are DFQATT and SNEGSKA (reference sequence). The CDR3 totals 10 residues. As DNA, the CDR3 is TGCAGTGTTCTTCTCAATGAGCAGTTCTTC. Amino acid sequence: CSVLLNEQFF.

The genes are TRBV5-1 and TRBJ2-7; D might be TRBD1 (6 bases). In germline, CDR1 is SGHRS, CDR2 YFSETQ. The CDR3 has 16 residues. With 0 bases removed from V and 0 bases from J, the gap between germline ends came to 13 bases. In DNA form, the CDR3 reads TGCGCCAGCAGCTTGGTGGCAGGGGTTGGCTCCTACGAGCAGTACTTC. Protein: CASSLVAGVGSYEQYF.

The rearrangement uses TRBV4-1 and TRBJ1-1; D gene uncertain. Germline V gives CDR1 MGHRA, CDR2 YSYEKL. The CDR3 is 13 residues long. Trimming pared 4 bases from V and 11 bases from J, leaving 17 bases between. CDR3 DNA: TGCGCCAGCAGCCCGACTATTATCCTGGAGGCTTTCTTT. Protein: CASSPTIILEAFF.

V gene TRBV4-1 combines with J gene TRBJ1-1; D call uncertain. The germline V gene has CDR1 MGHRA and CDR2 YSYEKL. V gave up 1 base and J gave up 8 bases, with 5 bases separating them. CDR3 size: 11 residues. CDR3: CASSQGREAFF. CDR3 DNA: TGCGCCAGCAGCCAAGGGAGGGAAGCTTTCTTT.

This clone showed up just a few times. V and J are TRBV4-2 and TRBJ1-1; TRBD1 might be the D (6 bases). The CDR3 is 14 amino acids. The germline gives CDR1 LGHNA, CDR2 YNFKEQ. V lost 2 bases, J lost 4 bases, and 11 bases lay in between. The CDR3 DNA is TGTGCCAGCAGCCAACTCAAGACAGGCACTGAAGCTTTCTTT. Its protein is CASSQLKTGTEAFF.

V usage is TRBV5-1 and J usage is TRBJ1-5; D gene unclear. The CDR3 extends over 14 amino acids. Looked up from germline, CDR1 is SGHRS and CDR2 is YFSETQ. The germline V and J ends were trimmed by 0 bases and 5 bases, with 9 bases remaining between them. In DNA, the CDR3 is TGCGCCAGCAGCTTGGATGGCGGCGATCAGCCCCAGCATTTT. This gives the protein CASSLDGGDQPQHF.

This sequence joins TRBV15 and TRBJ1-1; D remains ambiguous. Between the trimmed V and J ends, which lost 0 bases and 1 base, there was a span of 12 bases. The CDR3 is 16 amino acids. The germline gives CDR1 LNHNV, CDR2 YYDKDF (reference sequence). This CDR3 is CATSRDQQSTNTEAFF. The CDR3 DNA is TGTGCCACCAGCAGAGATCAACAGTCGACGAACACTGAAGCTTTCTTT.

In the case of this clone: Other DNA sequences in the sample encode the same CDR3. The V and J genes are TRBV4-2 and TRBJ1-6; D perhaps matches TRBD1 (6 bases). Trimming left V 0 bases short and J 7 bases short, with 10 bases between. CDR3 length equals 15 residues. Germline CDR1 LGHNA, CDR2 YNFKEQ. As DNA, the CDR3 is TGTGCCAGCAGCCAAGACAGGGGCGGGAATTCACCCCTCCACTTT. It encodes CASSQDRGGNSPLHF.

The chain is built from TRBV27 and TRBJ2-7; 7 bases map to TRBD1. The CDR3 runs 15 residues. V shed 3 bases, J shed 6 bases, and the junction held 11 bases outside the gene matches. Germline lookup yields CDR1 MNHEY and CDR2 SMNVEV (reference sequence). Here the CDR3 reads CASSFTPGQVGEQYF. In DNA, the CDR3 is TGTGCCAGCAGTTTTACCCCCGGACAGGTGGGCGAGCAGTACTTC.